A selection of T cell receptor beta chains follows, all from one sample in a study of blood T cell repertoires in COVID-19. The assay was immunoSEQ multiplex PCR, and TCRdb's table has in-frame clones only and misses some. The table has around 400,000 clones, around 87% seen once. Sequencing was done on a sample of peripheral blood. The receptors derive from a woman in her thirties with COVID-19, enrolled during active disease. The CDR3 runs from the conserved cysteine through the conserved F or W. Fields, in order: D gene, J gene, clone size, CDR3 length, V gene, CDR3 protein, CDR3 DNA. The D gene is left open where the match is weak. Clone sizes are given selectively: once, few, many, or a class where the clone is expanded.

D gene: NA
J gene: TRBJ1-4
clone size: NA
CDR3 length: 15
V gene: TRBV5-1
CDR3 protein: CASSLWRATNEKLFF
CDR3 DNA: TGCGCCAGCAGCTTGTGGAGAGCAACTAATGAAAAACTGTTTTTT

D gene: TRBD1
J gene: TRBJ1-5
clone size: NA
CDR3 length: 17
V gene: TRBV30
CDR3 protein: CAWTDGQGAMGNQPQHF
CDR3 DNA: TGTGCCTGGACCGACGGACAGGGGGCGATGGGCAATCAGCCCCAGCATTTT

D gene: NA
J gene: TRBJ1-5
clone size: NA
CDR3 length: 16
V gene: TRBV19
CDR3 protein: CASSMASQPTGQPQHF
CDR3 DNA: TGTGCCAGTAGTATGGCTTCGCAGCCCACGGGGCAGCCCCAGCATTTT

D gene: TRBD2
J gene: TRBJ2-2
clone size: once
CDR3 length: 19
V gene: TRBV4-1
CDR3 protein: CASSQDPPSGRANTGELFF
CDR3 DNA: TGCGCCAGCAGCCAAGATCCCCCTAGCGGGAGAGCGAACACCGGGGAGCTGTTTTTT

D gene: TRBD2
J gene: TRBJ2-7
clone size: NA
CDR3 length: 13
V gene: TRBV27
CDR3 protein: CASTAAGGGEQYF
CDR3 DNA: TGTGCCAGCACGGCAGCGGGGGGCGGCGAGCAGTACTTC

D gene: TRBD2
J gene: TRBJ2-1
clone size: NA
CDR3 length: 15
V gene: TRBV18
CDR3 protein: CASSPRAGDINEQFF
CDR3 DNA: TGTGCCAGCTCACCACGAGCGGGAGATATCAATGAGCAGTTCTTC

D gene: TRBD2
J gene: TRBJ2-1
clone size: few
CDR3 length: 14
V gene: TRBV6-5
CDR3 protein: CASESGTSYNEQFF
CDR3 DNA: TGTGCCAGCGAGAGCGGGACCTCCTACAATGAGCAGTTCTTC

D gene: NA
J gene: TRBJ1-2
clone size: NA
CDR3 length: 13
V gene: TRBV27
CDR3 protein: CASGVQVNYGYTF
CDR3 DNA: TGTGCCAGCGGGGTACAGGTAAACTATGGCTACACCTTC

D gene: NA
J gene: TRBJ1-1
clone size: once
CDR3 length: 11
V gene: TRBV24-1
CDR3 protein: CATLTTVEAFF
CDR3 DNA: TGTGCCACCCTGACGACAGTTGAAGCTTTCTTT

D gene: TRBD1
J gene: TRBJ1-5
clone size: NA
CDR3 length: 14
V gene: TRBV6-5
CDR3 protein: CASGRGRSNQPQHF
CDR3 DNA: TGTGCCAGCGGCAGGGGGCGTAGCAATCAGCCCCAGCATTTT

D gene: TRBD1
J gene: TRBJ1-1
clone size: NA
CDR3 length: 13
V gene: TRBV28
CDR3 protein: CATVDRGDTEAFF
CDR3 DNA: TGTGCCACCGTCGACAGGGGGGACACTGAAGCTTTCTTT

D gene: NA
J gene: TRBJ1-2
clone size: NA
CDR3 length: 15
V gene: TRBV7-9
CDR3 protein: CASSLGQLTIYGYTF
CDR3 DNA: TGTGCCAGCAGCTTAGGGCAGCTAACTATCTATGGCTACACCTTC

D gene: TRBD2
J gene: TRBJ2-1
clone size: NA
CDR3 length: 16
V gene: TRBV28
CDR3 protein: CASSLTSIYSYNEQFF
CDR3 DNA: TGTGCCAGCAGTCTGACTAGCATATACTCCTACAATGAGCAGTTCTTC

D gene: NA
J gene: TRBJ2-3
clone size: NA
CDR3 length: 13
V gene: TRBV5-1
CDR3 protein: CASSGTSADTQYF
CDR3 DNA: TGCGCCAGCAGCGGTACTTCGGCAGATACGCAGTATTTT

D gene: NA
J gene: TRBJ1-1
clone size: NA
CDR3 length: 14
V gene: TRBV5-4
CDR3 protein: CASSSGHPNTEAFF
CDR3 DNA: TGTGCCAGCAGCTCGGGACACCCGAACACTGAAGCTTTCTTT

D gene: NA
J gene: TRBJ2-2
clone size: NA
CDR3 length: 11
V gene: TRBV4-1
CDR3 protein: CASSHFGELFF
CDR3 DNA: TGCGCCAGCAGCCACTTCGGGGAGCTGTTTTTT

D gene: TRBD1
J gene: TRBJ2-7
clone size: few
CDR3 length: 14
V gene: TRBV7-9
CDR3 protein: CASSAGQGHDEQYF
CDR3 DNA: TGTGCCAGCAGCGCTGGACAGGGCCACGACGAGCAGTACTTC

D gene: NA
J gene: TRBJ2-2
clone size: NA
CDR3 length: 17
V gene: TRBV5-1
CDR3 protein: CASSLGDLAVNTGELFF
CDR3 DNA: TGCGCCAGCAGCTTGGGGGACTTAGCCGTGAACACCGGGGAGCTGTTTTTT

D gene: TRBD1
J gene: TRBJ2-7
clone size: NA
CDR3 length: 14
V gene: TRBV6-5
CDR3 protein: CASSFGTGGAGQYF
CDR3 DNA: TGTGCCAGCAGTTTTGGGACAGGGGGCGCCGGGCAGTACTTC

D gene: TRBD1
J gene: TRBJ2-7
clone size: NA
CDR3 length: 16
V gene: TRBV4-1
CDR3 protein: CASSQEAQGVTYEQYF
CDR3 DNA: TGCGCCAGCAGCCAAGAGGCGCAGGGGGTTACCTACGAGCAGTACTTC

D gene: NA
J gene: TRBJ2-1
clone size: NA
CDR3 length: 13
V gene: TRBV4-1
CDR3 protein: CASSYPVGGRQFF
CDR3 DNA: TGCGCCAGCAGCTATCCAGTCGGGGGTAGGCAGTTCTTC

D gene: TRBD2
J gene: TRBJ2-5
clone size: NA
CDR3 length: 13
V gene: TRBV10-1
CDR3 protein: CASSEGGMETQYF
CDR3 DNA: TGCGCCAGTTCTGAGGGAGGGATGGAGACCCAGTACTTC

D gene: NA
J gene: TRBJ2-5
clone size: NA
CDR3 length: 13
V gene: TRBV2
CDR3 protein: CASSIDRVETQYF
CDR3 DNA: TGTGCCAGCAGTATTGACAGAGTAGAGACCCAGTACTTC

D gene: TRBD1
J gene: TRBJ1-3
clone size: NA
CDR3 length: 15
V gene: TRBV5-1
CDR3 protein: CASSAGQGLVGTIYF
CDR3 DNA: TGCGCCAGCAGCGCCGGACAGGGGCTGGTGGGCACCATATATTTT

D gene: TRBD1
J gene: TRBJ2-2
clone size: NA
CDR3 length: 16
V gene: TRBV6-2/TRBV6-3
CDR3 protein: CASSPPTGGAPGELFF
CDR3 DNA: TGTGCCAGCAGCCCCCCGACAGGGGGCGCACCCGGGGAGCTGTTTTTT

D gene: NA
J gene: TRBJ1-5
clone size: NA
CDR3 length: 14
V gene: TRBV2
CDR3 protein: CASRGDTVNQPQHF
CDR3 DNA: TGTGCCAGCCGAGGGGACACTGTCAATCAGCCCCAGCATTTT

D gene: TRBD1
J gene: TRBJ2-7
clone size: once
CDR3 length: 13
V gene: TRBV29-1
CDR3 protein: CSVEGGGRYEQYF
CDR3 DNA: TGCAGCGTTGAAGGAGGGGGCCGCTACGAGCAGTACTTC

D gene: NA
J gene: TRBJ1-5
clone size: NA
CDR3 length: 14
V gene: TRBV6-5
CDR3 protein: CASSRGGDRQPQHF
CDR3 DNA: TGTGCCAGCAGCCGGGGGGGGGATCGTCAGCCCCAGCATTTT

D gene: TRBD1
J gene: TRBJ2-5
clone size: NA
CDR3 length: 16
V gene: TRBV5-5
CDR3 protein: CASSSPLDREDETQYF
CDR3 DNA: TGTGCCAGCAGCTCTCCATTGGACAGGGAGGATGAGACCCAGTACTTC

D gene: NA
J gene: TRBJ1-5
clone size: NA
CDR3 length: 12
V gene: TRBV27
CDR3 protein: CASSFINQPQHF
CDR3 DNA: TGTGCCAGCAGTTTTATCAATCAGCCCCAGCATTTT

D gene: NA
J gene: TRBJ1-3
clone size: NA
CDR3 length: 12
V gene: TRBV5-7
CDR3 protein: CASSPSVNTIYF
CDR3 DNA: TGTGCCAGCAGCCCCTCGGTAAACACCATATATTTT

D gene: TRBD2
J gene: TRBJ2-3
clone size: NA
CDR3 length: 17
V gene: TRBV3-1/TRBV3-2
CDR3 protein: CASSQDSPLSGGHTQYF
CDR3 DNA: TGTGCCAGCAGCCAAGATTCCCCACTCAGCGGGGGCCATACGCAGTATTTT

D gene: TRBD1
J gene: TRBJ2-7
clone size: NA
CDR3 length: 15
V gene: TRBV24-1
CDR3 protein: CATSDPGTGDLEQYF
CDR3 DNA: TGTGCCACCAGTGATCCCGGGACAGGGGATCTCGAGCAGTACTTC

D gene: NA
J gene: TRBJ1-2
clone size: once
CDR3 length: 15
V gene: TRBV19
CDR3 protein: CASSIARAQSYGYTF
CDR3 DNA: TGTGCCAGTAGTATCGCGAGAGCGCAGTCCTATGGCTACACCTTC

D gene: TRBD1
J gene: TRBJ1-6
clone size: NA
CDR3 length: 16
V gene: TRBV19
CDR3 protein: CASSDPGQGDNSPLHF
CDR3 DNA: TGTGCCAGTAGTGATCCGGGACAGGGAGATAATTCACCCCTCCACTTT

D gene: TRBD1
J gene: TRBJ2-5
clone size: NA
CDR3 length: 14
V gene: TRBV5-1
CDR3 protein: CASSWGQRKETQYF
CDR3 DNA: TGCGCCAGCAGTTGGGGACAGCGAAAAGAGACCCAGTACTTC

D gene: NA
J gene: TRBJ2-7
clone size: once
CDR3 length: 15
V gene: TRBV5-6
CDR3 protein: CASSRGRLAGYEQYF
CDR3 DNA: TGTGCCAGCAGCAGGGGGCGGCTAGCGGGCTACGAGCAGTACTTC

D gene: TRBD2
J gene: TRBJ2-7
clone size: NA
CDR3 length: 18
V gene: TRBV5-1
CDR3 protein: CASSSGTRLAGGSYEQYF
CDR3 DNA: TGCGCCAGCAGCTCCGGGACACGACTAGCGGGAGGATCCTACGAGCAGTACTTC

D gene: TRBD1
J gene: TRBJ1-2
clone size: NA
CDR3 length: 14
V gene: TRBV30
CDR3 protein: CASFIPGTGNGYTF
CDR3 DNA: TGTGCCTCATTCATCCCCGGGACAGGGAATGGCTACACCTTC

D gene: TRBD1
J gene: TRBJ2-2
clone size: NA
CDR3 length: 16
V gene: TRBV27
CDR3 protein: CASTEWTGDITGELFF
CDR3 DNA: TGTGCCAGCACGGAATGGACAGGGGATATCACCGGGGAGCTGTTTTTT

D gene: NA
J gene: TRBJ2-5
clone size: NA
CDR3 length: 14
V gene: TRBV2
CDR3 protein: CASSEVSREETQYF
CDR3 DNA: TGTGCCAGCAGTGAAGTTAGCAGGGAAGAGACCCAGTACTTC

D gene: NA
J gene: TRBJ2-1
clone size: once
CDR3 length: 18
V gene: TRBV18
CDR3 protein: CASSPPQGGEKFPAEQFF
CDR3 DNA: TGTGCCAGCTCACCACCGCAAGGGGGAGAGAAGTTCCCGGCTGAGCAGTTCTTC

D gene: TRBD1
J gene: TRBJ2-7
clone size: NA
CDR3 length: 15
V gene: TRBV14
CDR3 protein: CASSFSGTGLYEQYF
CDR3 DNA: TGTGCCAGCAGCTTTTCAGGGACAGGGCTCTACGAGCAGTACTTC

D gene: TRBD2
J gene: TRBJ2-3
clone size: NA
CDR3 length: 18
V gene: TRBV7-2
CDR3 protein: CASRGTSGFLGETDTQYF
CDR3 DNA: TGTGCCAGCAGGGGGACTAGCGGGTTCTTGGGGGAAACAGATACGCAGTATTTT

D gene: NA
J gene: TRBJ2-7
clone size: NA
CDR3 length: 15
V gene: TRBV7-8
CDR3 protein: CASSWKAGPSYEQYF
CDR3 DNA: TGTGCCAGCAGCTGGAAGGCGGGCCCCTCCTACGAGCAGTACTTC

D gene: NA
J gene: TRBJ2-1
clone size: once
CDR3 length: 14
V gene: TRBV7-8
CDR3 protein: CASSLPQANNEQFF
CDR3 DNA: TGTGCCAGCAGCTTGCCGCAGGCGAACAATGAGCAGTTCTTC

D gene: TRBD1
J gene: TRBJ1-1
clone size: NA
CDR3 length: 16
V gene: TRBV30
CDR3 protein: CAWRATGGAWYTEAFF
CDR3 DNA: TGTGCCTGGAGGGCCACAGGGGGCGCTTGGTACACTGAAGCTTTCTTT

D gene: NA
J gene: TRBJ2-3
clone size: NA
CDR3 length: 16
V gene: TRBV7-9
CDR3 protein: CASSFTTSPGTDTQYF
CDR3 DNA: TGTGCCAGCAGCTTTACGACATCTCCGGGCACAGATACGCAGTATTTT

D gene: NA
J gene: TRBJ2-7
clone size: NA
CDR3 length: 14
V gene: TRBV7-2
CDR3 protein: CASSFTAGTYEQYF
CDR3 DNA: TGTGCCAGCAGCTTTACTGCAGGGACCTACGAGCAGTACTTC

D gene: TRBD1
J gene: TRBJ1-1
clone size: NA
CDR3 length: 16
V gene: TRBV4-2
CDR3 protein: CASSQETGAANTEAFF
CDR3 DNA: TGTGCCAGCAGCCAAGAGACAGGGGCCGCAAACACTGAAGCTTTCTTT

D gene: NA
J gene: TRBJ1-1
clone size: few
CDR3 length: 12
V gene: TRBV6-5
CDR3 protein: CASTGRYTEAFF
CDR3 DNA: TGTGCCAGCACTGGGAGATACACTGAAGCTTTCTTT

D gene: TRBD2
J gene: TRBJ2-2
clone size: NA
CDR3 length: 15
V gene: TRBV5-1
CDR3 protein: CASHGLAANTGELFF
CDR3 DNA: TGCGCCAGTCACGGACTAGCTGCCAACACCGGGGAGCTGTTTTTT

D gene: NA
J gene: TRBJ2-7
clone size: NA
CDR3 length: 13
V gene: TRBV6-1
CDR3 protein: CASSESGTYEQYF
CDR3 DNA: TGTGCCAGCAGTGAAAGCGGAACCTACGAGCAGTACTTC

D gene: TRBD2
J gene: TRBJ2-1
clone size: NA
CDR3 length: 17
V gene: TRBV5-4
CDR3 protein: CASSSLTSGGLYNEQFF
CDR3 DNA: TGTGCCAGCAGCTCGTTGACTAGCGGGGGACTCTACAATGAGCAGTTCTTC

D gene: NA
J gene: TRBJ1-6
clone size: NA
CDR3 length: 15
V gene: TRBV14
CDR3 protein: CASSQRGSGNSPLHF
CDR3 DNA: TGTGCCAGCAGCCAAAGGGGATCGGGTAATTCACCCCTCCACTTT

D gene: TRBD1
J gene: TRBJ2-5
clone size: NA
CDR3 length: 15
V gene: TRBV28
CDR3 protein: CASSSLGTEEETQYF
CDR3 DNA: TGTGCCAGCAGTTCCCTGGGGACAGAAGAAGAGACCCAGTACTTC

D gene: TRBD1
J gene: TRBJ2-5
clone size: NA
CDR3 length: 14
V gene: TRBV2
CDR3 protein: CASSSTGGGETQYF
CDR3 DNA: TGTGCCAGCAGCTCGACAGGGGGTGGGGAGACCCAGTACTTC

D gene: TRBD1
J gene: TRBJ2-5
clone size: once
CDR3 length: 14
V gene: TRBV7-2
CDR3 protein: CASSLQGARETQYF
CDR3 DNA: TGTGCCAGCAGCCTACAGGGGGCGCGGGAGACCCAGTACTTC

D gene: NA
J gene: TRBJ2-7
clone size: NA
CDR3 length: 18
V gene: TRBV4-1
CDR3 protein: CASSRARGTAGASYEQYF
CDR3 DNA: TGCGCCAGCAGCCGGGCGAGGGGGACAGCGGGGGCCTCCTACGAGCAGTACTTC

D gene: NA
J gene: TRBJ1-1
clone size: NA
CDR3 length: 13
V gene: TRBV24-1
CDR3 protein: CATSDHKNTEAFF
CDR3 DNA: TGTGCCACCAGTGATCACAAGAACACTGAAGCTTTCTTT